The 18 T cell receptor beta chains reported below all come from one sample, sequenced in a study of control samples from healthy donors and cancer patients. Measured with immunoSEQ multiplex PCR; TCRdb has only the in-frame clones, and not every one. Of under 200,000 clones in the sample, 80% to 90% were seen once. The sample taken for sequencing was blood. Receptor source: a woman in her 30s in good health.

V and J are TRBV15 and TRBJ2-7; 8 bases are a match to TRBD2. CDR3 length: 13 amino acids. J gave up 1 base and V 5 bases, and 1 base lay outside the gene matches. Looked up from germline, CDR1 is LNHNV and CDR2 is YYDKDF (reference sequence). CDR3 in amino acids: CATSRGGSYEQYV. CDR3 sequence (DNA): TGTGCCACCAGCCGCGGGGGGTCCTACGAGCAGTACGTC.

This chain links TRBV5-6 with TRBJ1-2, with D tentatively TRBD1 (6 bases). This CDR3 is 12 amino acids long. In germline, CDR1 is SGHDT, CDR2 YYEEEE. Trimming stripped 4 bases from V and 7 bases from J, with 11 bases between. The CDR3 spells CASSANRVGYTF. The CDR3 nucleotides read TGTGCCAGCAGCGCCAACAGGGTTGGCTACACCTTC.

CDR3 in amino acids: CASRKTGRDGYTF. Here the CDR3 DNA reads TGTGCCAGCAGGAAAACAGGGAGGGATGGCTACACCTTC. The rearrangement joins TRBV28 to TRBJ1-2, with D tentatively TRBD1 (6 bases). Germline CDR1 MDHEN, CDR2 SYDVKM. There are 13 residues in the CDR3. V was pared by 6 bases and J by 6 bases, with 14 bases between.

The CDR3 DNA reads TGTGCCAGTAGTATGCTACGTGGGCAGGGAGAGACCCAGTACTTC. It specifies CASSMLRGQGETQYF. V usage is TRBV19 and J usage is TRBJ2-5; possible D gene TRBD1, 5 bases. The CDR3 runs to 15 residues. Trimming removed 3 bases at V and 4 bases at J, with 15 bases between. Looked up from germline, CDR1 is LNHDA and CDR2 is SQIVND (reference sequence).

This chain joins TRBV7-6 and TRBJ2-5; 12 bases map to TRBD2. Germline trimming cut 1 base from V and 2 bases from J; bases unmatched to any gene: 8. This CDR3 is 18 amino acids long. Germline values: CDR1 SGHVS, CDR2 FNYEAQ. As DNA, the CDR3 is TGTGCCAGCAGCTTAGTTTCCCTAGCGGGAGGGGGTCAAGAGACCCAGTACTTC. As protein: CASSLVSLAGGGQETQYF. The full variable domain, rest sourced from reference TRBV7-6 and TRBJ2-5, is GAGVSQSPRYKVTKRGQDVALRCDPISGHVSLYWYRQALGQGPEFLTYFNYEAQQDKSGLPNDRFSAERPEGSISTLTIQRTEQRDSAMYRCASSLVSLAGGGQETQYFGPGTRLLVL.

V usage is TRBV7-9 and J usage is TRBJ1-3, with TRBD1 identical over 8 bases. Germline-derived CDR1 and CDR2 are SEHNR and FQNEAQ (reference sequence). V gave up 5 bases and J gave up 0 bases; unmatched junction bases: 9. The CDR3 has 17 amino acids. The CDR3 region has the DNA TGTGCCAGCAGCACCCCGACAGGGGACCCCTCTGGAAACACCATATATTTT. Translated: CASSTPTGDPSGNTIYF.

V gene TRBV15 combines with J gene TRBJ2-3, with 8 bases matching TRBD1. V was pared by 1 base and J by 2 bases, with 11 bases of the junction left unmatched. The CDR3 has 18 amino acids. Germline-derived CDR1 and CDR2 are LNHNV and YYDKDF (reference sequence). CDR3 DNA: TGTGCCACCAGCAGAGGGGATGGCGGGACAGGAGTCACAGATACGCAGTATTTT. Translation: CATSRGDGGTGVTDTQYF.

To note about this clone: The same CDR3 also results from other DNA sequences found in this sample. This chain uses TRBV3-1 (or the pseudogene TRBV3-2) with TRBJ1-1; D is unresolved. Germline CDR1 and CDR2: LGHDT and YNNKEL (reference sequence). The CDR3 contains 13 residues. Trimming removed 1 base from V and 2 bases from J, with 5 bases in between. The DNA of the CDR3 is TGTGCCAGCAGCCAAGCCGGAAACACTGAAGCTTTCTTT. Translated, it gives CASSQAGNTEAFF.

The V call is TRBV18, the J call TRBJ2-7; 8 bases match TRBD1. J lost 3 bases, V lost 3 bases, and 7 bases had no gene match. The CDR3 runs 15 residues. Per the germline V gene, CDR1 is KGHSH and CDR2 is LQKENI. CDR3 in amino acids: CASSPQGAGSYEQYF. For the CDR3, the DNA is TGTGCCAGCTCACCCCAGGGGGCAGGAAGCTACGAGCAGTACTTC. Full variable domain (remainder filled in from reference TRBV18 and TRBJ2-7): NAGVMQNPRHLVRRRGQEARLRCSPMKGHSHVYWYRQLPEEGLKFMVYLQKENIIDESGMPKERFSAEFPKEGPSILRIQQVVRGDSAAYFCASSPQGAGSYEQYFGPGTRLTVT.

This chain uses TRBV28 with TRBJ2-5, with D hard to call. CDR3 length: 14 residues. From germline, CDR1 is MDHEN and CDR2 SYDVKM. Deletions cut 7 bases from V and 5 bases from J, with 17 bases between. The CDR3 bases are TGTGCCAGCAAAAGACATGGGCGAAGGGAGACCCAGTACTTC. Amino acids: CASKRHGRRETQYF.

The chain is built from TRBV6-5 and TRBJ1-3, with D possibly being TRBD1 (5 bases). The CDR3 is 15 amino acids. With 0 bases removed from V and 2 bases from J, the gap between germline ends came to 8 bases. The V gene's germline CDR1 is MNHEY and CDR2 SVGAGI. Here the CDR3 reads CASSYSLGAGNTIYF. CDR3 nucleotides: TGTGCCAGCAGTTACTCCCTAGGGGCTGGAAACACCATATATTTT.

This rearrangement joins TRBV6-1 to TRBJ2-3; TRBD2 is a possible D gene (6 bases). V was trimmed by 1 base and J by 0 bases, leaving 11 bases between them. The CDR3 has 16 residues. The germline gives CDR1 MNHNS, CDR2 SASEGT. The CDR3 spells CASSEVGGPSTDTQYF. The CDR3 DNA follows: TGTGCCAGCAGTGAAGTGGGAGGTCCTAGCACAGATACGCAGTATTTT.

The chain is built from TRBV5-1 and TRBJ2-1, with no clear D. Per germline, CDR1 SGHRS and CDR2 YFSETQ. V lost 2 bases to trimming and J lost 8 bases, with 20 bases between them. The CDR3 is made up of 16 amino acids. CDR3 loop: CASSLDFFQPSYEQFF. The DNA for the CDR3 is TGCGCCAGCAGCTTAGATTTTTTCCAGCCTTCCTATGAGCAGTTCTTC.

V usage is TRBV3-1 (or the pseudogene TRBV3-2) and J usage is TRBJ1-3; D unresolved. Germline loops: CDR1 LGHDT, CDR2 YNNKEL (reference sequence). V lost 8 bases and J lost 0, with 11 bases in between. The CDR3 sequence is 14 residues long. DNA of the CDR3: TGTGCCAGCCAACCAACCAGCTCTGGAAACACCATATATTTT. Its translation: CASQPTSSGNTIYF.

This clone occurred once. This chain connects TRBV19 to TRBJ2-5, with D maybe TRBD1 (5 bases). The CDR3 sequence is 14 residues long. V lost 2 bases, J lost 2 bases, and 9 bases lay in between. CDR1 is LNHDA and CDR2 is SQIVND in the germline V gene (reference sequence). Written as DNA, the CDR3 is TGTGCCAGTAGTATAATAGGGGTTCAAGAGACCCAGTACTTC. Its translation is CASSIIGVQETQYF.

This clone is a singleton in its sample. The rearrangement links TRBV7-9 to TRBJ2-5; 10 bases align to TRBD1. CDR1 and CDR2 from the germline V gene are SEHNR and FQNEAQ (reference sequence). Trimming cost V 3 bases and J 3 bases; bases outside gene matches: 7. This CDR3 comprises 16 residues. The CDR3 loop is CASSLAGTGVKETQYF. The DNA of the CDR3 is TGTGCCAGCAGCTTGGCCGGGACAGGGGTAAAAGAGACCCAGTACTTC.

The CDR3 spells CASSPGQHNSPLHF. CDR3 DNA: TGCGCCAGCAGCCCAGGACAGCATAATTCACCCCTCCACTTT. This chain connects TRBV4-1 to TRBJ1-6, with D possibly matching TRBD1 (6 bases). This CDR3 spans 14 amino acids. V was cut by 4 bases and J by 5 bases, with 9 bases left in between. Germline V CDR1 and CDR2: MGHRA, YSYEKL.

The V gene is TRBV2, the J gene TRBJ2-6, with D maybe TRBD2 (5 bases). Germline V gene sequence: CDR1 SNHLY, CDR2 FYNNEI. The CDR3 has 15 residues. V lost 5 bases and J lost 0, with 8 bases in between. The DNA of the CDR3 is TGTGCCAGCAGTCTAGCAGTCTCTGGGGCCAACGTCCTGACTTTC. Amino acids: CASSLAVSGANVLTF. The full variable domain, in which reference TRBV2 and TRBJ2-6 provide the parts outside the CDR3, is EPEVTQTPSHQVTQMGQEVILRCVPISNHLYFYWYRQILGQKVEFLVSFYNNEISEKSEIFDDQFSVERPDGSNFTLKIRSTKLEDSAMYFCASSLAVSGANVLTFGAGSRLTVL.